Following are 30 T cell receptor beta chains from one sample sequenced in a study of blood T cells in healthy people across ages. Together with a sample-barcoded 5' primer, a J-beta primer mix was included in a second PCR lasting about 6 to 12 cycles. TCRdb passed the 5' RACE reads through MiXCR, listing each CDR3 protein once. The sample comprises 350,000 to 450,000 distinct CDR3 sequences, 45% to 60% of which are singletons, and 45% to 65% rests with the top ten. The sample taken for sequencing was blood. These receptors all come from a man aged 55-75 years in good health.

The J gene is TRBJ2-3, the V gene TRBV6-1; D not certain. V was trimmed by 3 bases and J by 2 bases, leaving 12 bases between them. The CDR3 is 15 amino acids. Germline V gene sequence: CDR1 MNHNS, CDR2 SASEGT. DNA of the CDR3: TGTGCCAGCAGTGATTCGGCAGGCAACACAGATACGCAGTATTTT. As protein: CASSDSAGNTDTQYF.

CDR3 bases: TGCAGTGCTAGAGAGGGCCTAGCGGGGCCCTACAATGAGCAGTTCTTC. Its translation is CSAREGLAGPYNEQFF. The rearrangement uses TRBV20-1 and TRBJ2-1; TRBD2 agrees at 9 bases. This CDR3 contains 16 residues. V lost 0 bases to trimming and J lost 2 bases; unmatched junction nucleotides: 5. The germline CDR1 and CDR2 sequences are DFQATT and SNEGSKA (reference sequence).

This chain links TRBV7-8 with TRBJ2-7; D tentatively reads TRBD1 or TRBD2 (7 bases each). In germline, CDR1 is SGHVS, CDR2 FQNEAQ. V was trimmed by 4 bases and J by 4 bases, leaving 17 bases between them. CDR3 length: 15 residues. The CDR3 spells CASSSRGGGAYEQYF. As DNA, the CDR3 is TGTGCCAGCAGCTCCCGGGGAGGGGGCGCGTACGAGCAGTACTTC. The full variable domain, rest sourced from reference TRBV7-8 and TRBJ2-7, is GAGVSQSPRYKVAKRGQDVALRCDPISGHVSLFWYQQALGQGPEFLTYFQNEAQLDKSGLPSDRFFAERPEGSVSTLKIQRTQQEDSAVYLCASSSRGGGAYEQYFGPGTRLTVT.

This chain uses TRBV29-1 with TRBJ2-3; 11 bases are shared with TRBD1. Germline-derived CDR1 and CDR2 are SQVTM and ANQGSEA. This CDR3 region has 15 residues. V lost 6 bases to trimming and J lost 1 base; unmatched junction nucleotides: 6. CDR3 in amino acids: CSVAGTGGGTDTQYF. As DNA, the CDR3 is TGCAGCGTGGCCGGGACAGGGGGTGGCACAGATACGCAGTATTTT.

The V call is TRBV6-2 or TRBV6-3, the J call TRBJ2-7, with 9 bases matching TRBD1. The V gene's germline CDR1 is MNHEY and CDR2 SVGEGT. J gave up 3 bases and V 2 bases, and 2 bases lay outside the gene matches. The CDR3 runs 14 residues. The CDR3 DNA sequence: TGTGCCAGCAGTTACGCGGGACAGGGCTACGAGCAGTACTTC. Its protein product is CASSYAGQGYEQYF.

This clonotype was picked up many times. J is TRBJ2-3 and V is TRBV9; D might be TRBD2 (6 bases). This CDR3 has 17 residues. The germline V and J ends were trimmed by 1 base and 0 bases, with 15 bases remaining between them. Germline lookup yields CDR1 SGDLS and CDR2 YYNGEE. This chain's CDR3 is CASSVRGRTPSTDTQYF. CDR3 nucleotide sequence: TGTGCCAGCAGCGTACGAGGGAGGACACCTAGCACAGATACGCAGTATTTT.

This chain uses TRBV10-3 with TRBJ2-3; no clear D gene. V shed 7 bases and J shed 3 bases, with 11 bases lying between them. The CDR3 has 13 amino acids. CDR1 is ENHRY and CDR2 is SYGVKD in the germline V gene. The DNA of the CDR3 is TGTGCCATCAAAGACCCGTTGACAGATACGCAGTATTTT. Translating it yields CAIKDPLTDTQYF.

To note about this clonotype: A read error may be the cause here, since a much bigger clone is one base away. The J gene is TRBJ1-2, the V gene TRBV27; the D is unclear. The CDR3 consists of 10 residues. Germline V CDR1 and CDR2: MNHEY, SMNVEV (reference sequence). The CDR3 sequence: CACSLCGYTF. Here the CDR3 DNA reads TGTGCCTGCAGTTTATGTGGCTACACCTTC.

The J gene is TRBJ2-4, the V gene TRBV4-1, with D perhaps matching TRBD2 (6 bases). The J call may be wrong; the DNA end is better matched by TRBJ2-7. This CDR3 comprises 12 residues. Germline assignment: CDR1 MGHRA and CDR2 YSYEKL. The CDR3, as DNA: TGCGCCAGCAGCGGGCGGGACTACGAGCAGTACTTC. Translating gives CASSGRDYEQYF.

This chain connects TRBV28 to TRBJ2-1; D remains unclear. Germline-derived CDR1 and CDR2 are MDHEN and SYDVKM. The CDR3 loop spans 13 amino acids. Trimming took off 5 bases at V and 6 bases at J, with 11 bases between the two ends. CDR3 sequence: CASSVIARNEQFF. Written as DNA, the CDR3 is TGTGCCAGCAGTGTAATAGCTCGCAATGAGCAGTTCTTC.

This clonotype was observed many times. J is TRBJ2-5 and V is TRBV7-8, with a weak D call TRBD2 (6 bases). This CDR3 contains 13 residues. Deletions cut 2 bases from V and 5 bases from J, with 9 bases between. Germline CDR1 and CDR2: SGHVS and FQNEAQ. DNA for the CDR3: TGTGCCAGCAGCTTAAATCGGGGGGAGACCCAGTACTTC. Residues: CASSLNRGETQYF.

The chain is built from TRBV7-9 and TRBJ1-1, with 9 bases fitting TRBD1. The CDR3 sequence is 16 residues long. The V segment lost 3 bases and the J segment 5 bases; nucleotides outside the gene matches: 10. CDR1 and CDR2 from the germline V gene are SEHNR and FQNEAQ (reference sequence). The CDR3 DNA reads TGTGCCAGCAGCTTGGGCTCCGGGACAGGGTGGACTGAAGCTTTCTTT. This encodes CASSLGSGTGWTEAFF.

J is TRBJ2-6 and V is TRBV6-2 or TRBV6-3, with D possibly matching TRBD1 (6 bases). V was shortened by 4 bases and J by 8 bases, with 18 bases between the two germline ends. This CDR3 is 16 amino acids long. Looked up from germline, CDR1 is MNHEY and CDR2 is SVGEGT. DNA of the CDR3: TGTGCCAGCAGTTCTCCCCTTACAGGGCTACCCAACGTCCTGACTTTC. It encodes CASSSPLTGLPNVLTF.

The J gene is TRBJ2-7, the V gene TRBV20-1, with 10 bases fitting TRBD2. Germline CDR1 is DFQATT and CDR2 is SNEGSKA (reference sequence). V shed 5 bases and J 4 bases; nucleotides not matched to a gene: 11. CDR3 length: 15 residues. The CDR3 nucleotides are TGCAGTGCTGGCCTAAATAGCGGGGGGAGATACGAGCAGTACTTC. Protein: CSAGLNSGGRYEQYF.

V and J are TRBV7-2 and TRBJ1-4, with D maybe TRBD1 (5 bases). V was pared by 5 bases and J by 15 bases, with 19 bases between. The germline CDR1 and CDR2 sequences are SGHTA and FQGNSA. The CDR3 totals 13 residues. The CDR3, as DNA: TGTGCCAGCAGCCGGCGCCAGGGCGGGGTGTTGTTTTTT. Protein product: CASSRRQGGVLFF.

The V gene is TRBV6-6, the J gene TRBJ2-6; 7 bases are shared with TRBD1. The junction had 8 bases not matched to a gene; V was cut back by 6 bases and J by 0 bases. The CDR3 extends over 17 amino acids. Germline CDR1 reads MNHNY; CDR2 reads SVGAGI (reference sequence). CDR3 coding DNA: TGTGCCAGCAGGCGGACAGGCCCAAGCTCTGGGGCCAACGTCCTGACTTTC. Translated: CASRRTGPSSGANVLTF.

This clonotype has just a few counts. The chain combines TRBV6-6 with TRBJ2-5; tentative D call: TRBD1 (6 bases). Trimming stripped 4 bases from V and 4 bases from J, with 13 bases between. This CDR3 has 14 residues. Germline values: CDR1 MNHNY, CDR2 SVGAGI (reference sequence). CDR3 nucleotide sequence: TGTGCCAGCAGTTCACCAGGGGATGGAGAGACCCAGTACTTC. Translated: CASSSPGDGETQYF.

This clonotype was seen a few times. The V gene is TRBV20-1, the J gene TRBJ2-7; TRBD2 matches 11 bases. CDR1 is DFQATT and CDR2 is SNEGSKA in the germline V gene (reference sequence). CDR3 length equals 12 residues. The trim removed 6 bases at V and 7 bases at J, leaving 5 bases unmatched. CDR3: CSALAGVNEQYF. The CDR3 bases are TGCAGTGCACTAGCGGGGGTCAATGAGCAGTACTTC.

DNA for the CDR3: TGTGCCAGCACCTCGACAGGGACCGGGGAGCTGTTTTTT. As protein: CASTSTGTGELFF. This chain joins TRBV6-2 or TRBV6-3 and TRBJ2-2, with 7 bases fitting TRBD1. This CDR3 comprises 13 residues. CDR1 and CDR2 from the germline V gene are MNHEY and SVGEGT. The junction had 4 bases not matched to a gene; V was cut back by 7 bases and J by 5 bases.

In this sample, this clonotype turned up a few times. V gene TRBV7-2 combines with J gene TRBJ2-7; D possibly uses TRBD1 or TRBD2 (5 bases each). The CDR3 covers 15 residues. Germline CDR1 and CDR2: SGHTA and FQGNSA. V was cut by 1 base and J by 0 bases, with 10 bases left in between. CDR3 amino acids: CASSLVPGTSYEQYF. The CDR3 bases are TGTGCCAGCAGCTTAGTTCCCGGGACCTCCTACGAGCAGTACTTC. Full variable domain (outside the CDR3, taken from reference TRBV7-2 and TRBJ2-7): GAGVSQSPSNKVTEKGKDVELRCDPISGHTALYWYRQSLGQGLEFLIYFQGNSAPDKSGLPSDRFSAERTGGSVSTLTIQRTQQEDSAVYLCASSLVPGTSYEQYFGPGTRLTVT.

The chain recombines TRBV30 with TRBJ2-5; no firm D call. Trimming shortened V by 3 bases and J by 3 bases, and 8 bases separated the two germline ends. Germline CDR1 GTSNPN, CDR2 SVGIG (reference sequence). There are 12 residues in the CDR3. In DNA, the CDR3 is TGTGCCTGGAGCCCCCTGGAAGAGACCCAGTACTTC. It codes for CAWSPLEETQYF. Full variable domain (remainder filled in from reference TRBV30 and TRBJ2-5): SQTIHQWPATLVQPVGSPLSLECTVEGTSNPNLYWYRQAAGRGLQLLFYSVGIGQISSEVPQNLSASRPQDRQFILSSKKLLLSDSGFYLCAWSPLEETQYFGPGTRLLVL.

This clonotype was counted a few times. The J gene is TRBJ2-7, the V gene TRBV6-6; D is perhaps TRBD1 (5 bases). The CDR3 is 14 amino acids. V lost 8 bases and J lost 1, with 15 bases in between. From germline, CDR1 is MNHNY and CDR2 SVGAGI (reference sequence). This chain's CDR3 is CASAKLKGSYEQYF. As DNA, the CDR3 is TGTGCCAGCGCTAAGCTAAAGGGGTCCTACGAGCAGTACTTC.

Of note for this clonotype: The junction shows a germline mismatch at one end, possibly a read error. V and J are TRBV28 and TRBJ2-2; TRBD2 matches 12 bases. CDR1 and CDR2 from the germline V gene are MDHEN and SYDVKM. The CDR3 totals 17 residues. CDR3 amino acids: CASSRRLAGVGGGEQFF. CDR3 bases: TGTGCCAGCAGTCGTCGACTAGCGGGAGTGGGTGGCGGGGAGCAGTTTTTT.

In its sample, this clonotype was seen once. This chain links TRBV7-2 with TRBJ2-7; 9 bases fit TRBD1. Germline-derived CDR1 and CDR2 are SGHTA and FQGNSA. The CDR3 has 13 residues. Trimming cost V 5 bases and J 8 bases; bases outside gene matches: 7. The CDR3 bases are TGTGCCAGCAGCCATGACAGGGGGAACAAGCAGTACTTC. It translates to CASSHDRGNKQYF.

The chain recombines TRBV10-3 with TRBJ2-7, with 13 bases lining up with TRBD2. CDR1 ENHRY and CDR2 SYGVKD come from the germline V gene. The CDR3 is 15 residues long. V lost 6 bases, J lost 0 bases, and 2 bases stayed unmatched. The CDR3 nucleotides read TGTGCCATCAGGACTAGCGGGGGGAGCTCCTACGAGCAGTACTTC. The encoded protein is CAIRTSGGSSYEQYF.

V gene TRBV28 combines with J gene TRBJ2-5; 8 bases agree with TRBD2. Germline V gene sequence: CDR1 MDHEN, CDR2 SYDVKM. J gave up 11 bases and V 1 base, and 12 bases lay outside the gene matches. CDR3 length: 15 residues. The CDR3 sequence: CASSLFTSGHNEQYF. The CDR3 DNA reads as TGTGCCAGCAGTTTATTTACTAGCGGACACAATGAGCAGTACTTC.

The V call is TRBV3-1, the J call TRBJ2-7; 9 nucleotides agree with TRBD2. Germline V gene lookup returns CDR1 LGHDT and CDR2 YNNKEL (reference sequence). The V segment lost 2 bases and the J segment 7 bases; nucleotides outside the gene matches: 9. The CDR3 is 15 amino acids. The CDR3 DNA reads as TGTGCCAGCAGCCAATCCGGGCTAGCGGGAAAGGAGCAGTACTTC. Translating gives CASSQSGLAGKEQYF.

The CDR3 DNA follows: TGTGCCAGCAGCCGAATAGCGGGGGCCCTTGGGAGCCAGTACTTC. Translation gives CASSRIAGALGSQYF. The V and J genes are TRBV7-2 and TRBJ2-5; TRBD2 agrees at 9 bases. V lost 5 bases, J lost 10 bases, and 14 bases stayed unmatched. This CDR3 region has 15 residues. The germline CDR1 and CDR2 sequences are SGHTA and FQGNSA.

The chain employs TRBV4-3 and TRBJ2-3; D possibly uses TRBD1 or TRBD2 (6 bases each). The CDR3 is 17 amino acids. The germline gives CDR1 LGHNA, CDR2 YSLEER. The V end lost 4 bases, the J end lost 0 bases, and 17 bases lay between the germline ends. CDR3 DNA sequence: TGCGCCAGCAGCCTTGAGGGGGGCAATCCTAGCACAGATACGCAGTATTTT. As protein: CASSLEGGNPSTDTQYF.

V gene TRBV14 combines with J gene TRBJ2-3; possibly TRBD2 for D (5 bases). This CDR3 comprises 15 residues. Between the trimmed V and J ends, which lost 0 bases and 4 bases, there was a span of 11 bases. CDR1 is SGHDN, CDR2 FVKESK, per germline. The CDR3 DNA reads as TGTGCCAGCAGCCAAGAGTCGTACGGGGCAGATACGCAGTATTTT. Its protein is CASSQESYGADTQYF.